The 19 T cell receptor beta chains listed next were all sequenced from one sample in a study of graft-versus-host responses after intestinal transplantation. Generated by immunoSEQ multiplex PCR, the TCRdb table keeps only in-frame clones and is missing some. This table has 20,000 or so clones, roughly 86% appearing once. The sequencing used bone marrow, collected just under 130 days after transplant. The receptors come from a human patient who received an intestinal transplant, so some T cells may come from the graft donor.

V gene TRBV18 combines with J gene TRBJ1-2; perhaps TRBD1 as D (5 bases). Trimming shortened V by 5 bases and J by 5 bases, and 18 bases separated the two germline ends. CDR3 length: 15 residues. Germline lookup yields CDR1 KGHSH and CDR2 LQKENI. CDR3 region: CASSATSGSGYGYTF. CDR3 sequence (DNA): TGTGCCAGCTCAGCAACTTCAGGGAGCGGGTATGGCTACACCTTC.

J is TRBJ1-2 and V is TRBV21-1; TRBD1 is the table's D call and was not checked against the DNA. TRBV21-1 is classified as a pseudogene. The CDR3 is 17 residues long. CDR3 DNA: TGTGCCAGCAGCGAAAATTCGGGAACAGGGGGCGCGGGTGGCTACACCTTC. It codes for CASSENSGTGGAGGYTF.

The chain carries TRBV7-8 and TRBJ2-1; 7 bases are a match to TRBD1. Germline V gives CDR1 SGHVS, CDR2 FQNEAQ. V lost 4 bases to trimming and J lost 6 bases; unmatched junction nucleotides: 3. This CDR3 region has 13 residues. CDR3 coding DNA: TGTGCCAGCAGCTCAAAGGGGGCCAATGAGCAGTTCTTC. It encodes CASSSKGANEQFF.

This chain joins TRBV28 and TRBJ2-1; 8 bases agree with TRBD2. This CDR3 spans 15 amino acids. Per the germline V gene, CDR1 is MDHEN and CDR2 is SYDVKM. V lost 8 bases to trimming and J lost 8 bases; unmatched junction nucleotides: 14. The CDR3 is CASLSRTGGLHEQFF. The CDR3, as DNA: TGTGCCAGCTTAAGCCGTACGGGAGGGTTACATGAGCAGTTCTTC.

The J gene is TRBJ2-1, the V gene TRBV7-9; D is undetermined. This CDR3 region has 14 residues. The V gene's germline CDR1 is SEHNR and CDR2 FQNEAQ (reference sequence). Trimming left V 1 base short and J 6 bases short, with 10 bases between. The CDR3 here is CASSLGSSGNEQFF. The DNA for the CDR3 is TGTGCCAGCAGCTTAGGTTCGAGTGGCAATGAGCAGTTCTTC.

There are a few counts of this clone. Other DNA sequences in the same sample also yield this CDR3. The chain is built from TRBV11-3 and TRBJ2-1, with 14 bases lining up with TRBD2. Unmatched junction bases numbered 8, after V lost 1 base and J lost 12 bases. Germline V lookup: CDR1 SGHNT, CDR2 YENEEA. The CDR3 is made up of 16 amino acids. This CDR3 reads CASSLGLAGGGEVQFF. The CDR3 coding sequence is TGTGCCAGCAGCTTAGGACTAGCGGGAGGGGGGGAGGTGCAGTTCTTC.

The CDR3 loop is CASSWDSFTDTQYF. Here the CDR3 DNA reads TGCGCCAGCAGCTGGGACAGTTTCACAGATACGCAGTATTTT. The chain employs TRBV5-1 and TRBJ2-3; 7 bases agree with TRBD1. In germline, CDR1 is SGHRS, CDR2 YFSETQ. Unmatched junction bases numbered 3, after V lost 3 bases and J lost 2 bases. This CDR3 is built from 14 residues.

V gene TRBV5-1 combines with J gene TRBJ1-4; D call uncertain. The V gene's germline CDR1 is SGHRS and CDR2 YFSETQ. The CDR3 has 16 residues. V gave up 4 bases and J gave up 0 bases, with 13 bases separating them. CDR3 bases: TGCGCCAGCAGCCCCCGAGACCCATCAACTAATGAAAAACTGTTTTTT. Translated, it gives CASSPRDPSTNEKLFF.

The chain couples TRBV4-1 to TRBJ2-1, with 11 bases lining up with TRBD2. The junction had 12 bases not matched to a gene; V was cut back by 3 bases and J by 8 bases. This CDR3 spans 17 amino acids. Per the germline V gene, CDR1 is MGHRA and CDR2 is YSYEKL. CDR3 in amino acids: CASSHPKTLAGGDEQFF. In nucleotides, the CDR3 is TGCGCCAGCAGCCACCCGAAAACGCTAGCGGGAGGCGATGAGCAGTTCTTC.

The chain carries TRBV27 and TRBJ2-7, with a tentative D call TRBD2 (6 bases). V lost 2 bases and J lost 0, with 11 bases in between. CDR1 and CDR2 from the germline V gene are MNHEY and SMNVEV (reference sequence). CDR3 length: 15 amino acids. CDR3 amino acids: CASSLAAGFSYEQYF. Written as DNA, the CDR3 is TGTGCCAGCAGTTTAGCTGCGGGATTCTCCTACGAGCAGTACTTC.

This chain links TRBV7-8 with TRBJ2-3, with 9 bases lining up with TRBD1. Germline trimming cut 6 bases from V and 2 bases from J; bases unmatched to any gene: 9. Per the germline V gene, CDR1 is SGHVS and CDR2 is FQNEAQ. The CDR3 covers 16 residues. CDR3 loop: CASRPTGTGNTDTQYF. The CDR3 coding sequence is TGTGCCAGCAGGCCAACCGGGACAGGGAACACAGATACGCAGTATTTT.

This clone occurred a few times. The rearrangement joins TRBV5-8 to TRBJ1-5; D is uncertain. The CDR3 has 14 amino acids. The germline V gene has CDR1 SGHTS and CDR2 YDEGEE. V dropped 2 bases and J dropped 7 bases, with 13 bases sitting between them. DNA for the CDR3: TGTGCCAGCAGCTTCGATGGGTTCGGGCAGCCCCAGCATTTT. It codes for CASSFDGFGQPQHF.

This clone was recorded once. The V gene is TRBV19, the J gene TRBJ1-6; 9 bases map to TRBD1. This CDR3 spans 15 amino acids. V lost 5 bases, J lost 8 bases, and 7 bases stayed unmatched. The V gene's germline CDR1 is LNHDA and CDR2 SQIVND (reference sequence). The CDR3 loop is CASSLTGTGHSPLHF. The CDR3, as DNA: TGTGCCAGTAGTCTGACCGGGACAGGGCATTCACCCCTCCACTTT.

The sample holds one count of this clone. Here the CDR3 DNA reads TGTGCCAGCAGCCAAGCTGGGGGTAACTATGGCTACACCTTC. Translated: CASSQAGGNYGYTF. The chain is built from TRBV14 and TRBJ1-2; a possible D gene is TRBD1 (5 bases). Germline CDR1 SGHDN, CDR2 FVKESK. This CDR3 has 14 residues. Trimming took off 1 base at V and 1 base at J, with 7 bases between the two ends.

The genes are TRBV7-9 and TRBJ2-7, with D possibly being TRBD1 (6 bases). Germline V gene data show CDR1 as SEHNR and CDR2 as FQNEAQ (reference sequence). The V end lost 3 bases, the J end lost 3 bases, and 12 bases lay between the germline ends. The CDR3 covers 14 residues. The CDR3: CASSLDSGLYEQYF. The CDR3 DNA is TGTGCCAGCAGCTTGGACAGCGGTCTCTACGAGCAGTACTTC. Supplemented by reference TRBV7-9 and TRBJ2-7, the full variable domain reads DTGVSQNPRHKITKRGQNVTFRCDPISEHNRLYWYRQTLGQGPEFLTYFQNEAQLEKSRLLSDRFSAERPKGSFSTLEIQRTEQGDSAMYLCASSLDSGLYEQYFGPGTRLTVT.

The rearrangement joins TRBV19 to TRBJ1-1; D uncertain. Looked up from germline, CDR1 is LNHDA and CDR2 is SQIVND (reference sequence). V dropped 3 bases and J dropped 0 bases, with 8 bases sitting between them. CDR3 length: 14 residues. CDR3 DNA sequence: TGTGCCAGTAGTATGACGGCTTTGAACACTGAAGCTTTCTTT. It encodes CASSMTALNTEAFF.

The CDR3 loop reads CASSVGGRVPYNEQFF. The CDR3 nucleotides read TGTGCCAGCAGCGTAGGAGGGAGGGTTCCCTACAATGAGCAGTTCTTC. The chain has TRBV9 and TRBJ2-1; 7 nucleotides match TRBD2. The trim removed 0 bases at V and 2 bases at J, leaving 5 bases unmatched. Germline values: CDR1 SGDLS, CDR2 YYNGEE. The CDR3 totals 16 residues. The variable domain in full, with the rest retrieved from reference TRBV9 and TRBJ2-1, is DSGVTQTPKHLITATGQRVTLRCSPRSGDLSVYWYQQSLDQGLQFLIQYYNGEERAKGNILERFSAQQFPDLHSELNLSSLELGDSALYFCASSVGGRVPYNEQFFGPGTRLTVL.

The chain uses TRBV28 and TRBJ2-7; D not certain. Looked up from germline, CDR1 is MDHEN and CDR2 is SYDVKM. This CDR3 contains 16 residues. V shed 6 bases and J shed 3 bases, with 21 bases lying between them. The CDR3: CASSPTLGEGGYEQYF. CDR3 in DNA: TGTGCCAGCAGCCCCACTCTAGGAGAAGGTGGCTACGAGCAGTACTTC.

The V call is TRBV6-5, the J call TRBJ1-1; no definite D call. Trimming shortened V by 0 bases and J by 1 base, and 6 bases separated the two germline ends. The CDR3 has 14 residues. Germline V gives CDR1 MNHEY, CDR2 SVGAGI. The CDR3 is CASSYSKGNTEAFF. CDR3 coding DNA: TGTGCCAGCAGTTACTCGAAAGGGAACACTGAAGCTTTCTTT.